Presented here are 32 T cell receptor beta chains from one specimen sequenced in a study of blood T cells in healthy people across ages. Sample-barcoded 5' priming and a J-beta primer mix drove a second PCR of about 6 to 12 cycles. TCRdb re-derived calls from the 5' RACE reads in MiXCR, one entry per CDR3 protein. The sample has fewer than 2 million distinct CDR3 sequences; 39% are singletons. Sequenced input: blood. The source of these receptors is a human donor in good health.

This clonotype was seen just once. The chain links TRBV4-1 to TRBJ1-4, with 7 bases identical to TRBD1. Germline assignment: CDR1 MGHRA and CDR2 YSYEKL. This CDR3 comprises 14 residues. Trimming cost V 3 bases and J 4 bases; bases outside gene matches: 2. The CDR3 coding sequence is TGCGCCAGCAGCCACAGGGGGAATAATGAAAAACTGTTTTTT. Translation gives CASSHRGNNEKLFF.

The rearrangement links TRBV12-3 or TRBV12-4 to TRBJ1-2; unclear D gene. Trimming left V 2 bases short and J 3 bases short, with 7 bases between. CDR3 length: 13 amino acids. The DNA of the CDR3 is TGTGCCAGCAGTTTAATGTGGGACTATGGCTACACCTTC. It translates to CASSLMWDYGYTF.

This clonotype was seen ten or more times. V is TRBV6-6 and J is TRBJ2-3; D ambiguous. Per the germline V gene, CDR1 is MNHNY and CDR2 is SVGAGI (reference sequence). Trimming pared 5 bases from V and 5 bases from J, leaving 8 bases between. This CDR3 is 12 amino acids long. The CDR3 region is CASSPWGDTQYF. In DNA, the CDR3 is TGTGCCAGCAGTCCCTGGGGAGATACGCAGTATTTT.

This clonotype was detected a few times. CDR3 in amino acids: CASSPRGMTYNEQFF. The CDR3 DNA reads TGTGCCAGCAGCCCCAGGGGGATGACCTACAATGAGCAGTTCTTC. V gene TRBV7-9 combines with J gene TRBJ2-1; 7 bases are shared with TRBD1. In germline, CDR1 is SEHNR, CDR2 FQNEAQ (reference sequence). The CDR3 has 15 residues. The J segment lost 2 bases and the V segment lost 5 bases, leaving 6 bases of the junction unmatched.

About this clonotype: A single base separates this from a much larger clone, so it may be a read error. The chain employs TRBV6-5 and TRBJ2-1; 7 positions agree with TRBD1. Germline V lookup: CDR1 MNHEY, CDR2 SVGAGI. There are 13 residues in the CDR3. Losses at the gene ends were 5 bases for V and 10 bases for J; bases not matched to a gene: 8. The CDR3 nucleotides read TGTGCCAGCAGTCGGGACAGTCGTTACGAGCAGTTCTTC. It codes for CASSRDSRYEQFF.

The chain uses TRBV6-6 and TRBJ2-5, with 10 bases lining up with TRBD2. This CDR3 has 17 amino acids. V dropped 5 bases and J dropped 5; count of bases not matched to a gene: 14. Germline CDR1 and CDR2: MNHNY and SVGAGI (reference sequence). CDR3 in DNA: TGTGCCAGCAGTCCCAGGATTACTAGCGGGGTTAAGGAGACCCAGTACTTC. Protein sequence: CASSPRITSGVKETQYF.

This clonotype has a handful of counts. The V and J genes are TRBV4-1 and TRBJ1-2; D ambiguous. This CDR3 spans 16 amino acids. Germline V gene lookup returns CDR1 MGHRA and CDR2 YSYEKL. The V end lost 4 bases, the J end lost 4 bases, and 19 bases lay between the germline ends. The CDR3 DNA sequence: TGCGCCAGCAGCCGTGGTCCGGGCAGAACTGTCTATGGCTACACCTTC. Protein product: CASSRGPGRTVYGYTF.

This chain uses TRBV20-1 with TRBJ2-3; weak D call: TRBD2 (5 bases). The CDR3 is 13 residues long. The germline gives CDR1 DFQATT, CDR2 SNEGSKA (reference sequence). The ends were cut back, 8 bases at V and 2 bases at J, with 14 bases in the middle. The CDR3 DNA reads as TGCAGTCCCGGACTCGCAAACACAGATACGCAGTATTTT. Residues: CSPGLANTDTQYF.

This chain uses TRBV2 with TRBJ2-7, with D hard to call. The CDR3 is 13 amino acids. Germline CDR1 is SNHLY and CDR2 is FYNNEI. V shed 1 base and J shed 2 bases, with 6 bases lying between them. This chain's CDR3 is CASSEVVTYEQYF. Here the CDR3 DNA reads TGTGCCAGCAGTGAAGTAGTTACCTACGAGCAGTACTTC.

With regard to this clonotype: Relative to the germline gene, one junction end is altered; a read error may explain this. Written as DNA, the CDR3 is TGTGCCAGCTCCCCCTCCCGGACAGCAAAAGAGACTCAGTACTTC. Encoded protein: CASSPSRTAKETQYF. This chain joins TRBV11-2 and TRBJ2-5, with D perhaps TRBD1 (6 bases). Germline loops: CDR1 SGHAT, CDR2 FQNNGV. The length of the CDR3 is 15 residues.

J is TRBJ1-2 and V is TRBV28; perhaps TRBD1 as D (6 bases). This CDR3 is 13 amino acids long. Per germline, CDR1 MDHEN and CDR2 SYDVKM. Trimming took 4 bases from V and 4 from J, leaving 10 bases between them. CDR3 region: CASSYRVSYGYTF. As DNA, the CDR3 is TGTGCCAGCAGTTACAGGGTCAGCTATGGCTACACCTTC.

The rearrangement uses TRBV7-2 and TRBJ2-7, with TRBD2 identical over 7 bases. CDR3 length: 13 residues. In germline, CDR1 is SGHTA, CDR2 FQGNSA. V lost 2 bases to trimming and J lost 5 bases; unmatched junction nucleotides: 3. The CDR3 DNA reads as TGTGCCAGCAGCTTACTAGCGGACCACGAGCAGTACTTC. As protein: CASSLLADHEQYF.

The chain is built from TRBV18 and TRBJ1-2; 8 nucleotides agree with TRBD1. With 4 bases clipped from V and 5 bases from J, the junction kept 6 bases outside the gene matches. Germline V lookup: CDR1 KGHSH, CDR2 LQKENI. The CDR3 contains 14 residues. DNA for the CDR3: TGTGCCAGCTCACAGAGCGGGACAGGATATGGCTACACCTTC. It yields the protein CASSQSGTGYGYTF.

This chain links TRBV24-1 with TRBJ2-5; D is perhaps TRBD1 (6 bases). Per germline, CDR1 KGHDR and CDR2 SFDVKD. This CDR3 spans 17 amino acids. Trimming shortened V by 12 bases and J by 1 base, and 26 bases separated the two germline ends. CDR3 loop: CASDPRGIQKSQETQYF. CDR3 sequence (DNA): TGTGCCTCAGACCCCAGGGGCATACAAAAGTCCCAAGAGACCCAGTACTTC.

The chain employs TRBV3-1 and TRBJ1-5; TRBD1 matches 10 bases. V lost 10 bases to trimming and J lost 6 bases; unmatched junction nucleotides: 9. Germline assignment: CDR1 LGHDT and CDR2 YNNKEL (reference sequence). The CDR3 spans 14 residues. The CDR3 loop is CATLRQGACQPQHF. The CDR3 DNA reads TGTGCCACTCTTCGACAGGGGGCTTGTCAGCCCCAGCATTTT.

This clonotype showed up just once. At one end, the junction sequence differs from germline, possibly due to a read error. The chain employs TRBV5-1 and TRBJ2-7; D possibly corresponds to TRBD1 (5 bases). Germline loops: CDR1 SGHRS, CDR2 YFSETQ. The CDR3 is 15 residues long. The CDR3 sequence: CAGSIQVLSSYEQYF. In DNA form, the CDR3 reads TGCGCCGGCAGCATACAGGTATTGAGCTCCTACGAGCAGTACTTC.

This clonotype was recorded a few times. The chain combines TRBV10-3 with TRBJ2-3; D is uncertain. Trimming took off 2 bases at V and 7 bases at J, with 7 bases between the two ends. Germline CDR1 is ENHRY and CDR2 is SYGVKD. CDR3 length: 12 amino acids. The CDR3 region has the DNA TGTGCCATCAGTGAGGAGGTGCATACGCAGTATTTT. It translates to CAISEEVHTQYF.

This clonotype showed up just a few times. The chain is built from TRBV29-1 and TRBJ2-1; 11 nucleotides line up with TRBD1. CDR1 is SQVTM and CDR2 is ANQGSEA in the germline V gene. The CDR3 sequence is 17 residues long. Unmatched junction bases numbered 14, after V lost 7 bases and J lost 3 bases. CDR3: CSARTGGRGLDYNEQFF. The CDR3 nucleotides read TGCAGCGCTCGGACAGGGGGCAGGGGCCTTGACTACAATGAGCAGTTCTTC.

The CDR3 DNA reads as TGCAGTGTCCCGACAGGTGCGGTGGCTGAAGCTTTCTTT. It yields the protein CSVPTGAVAEAFF. The J gene is TRBJ1-1, the V gene TRBV20-1; maybe TRBD1 (6 bases). The CDR3 consists of 13 residues. V lost 7 bases and J 6 bases, leaving 18 bases between the germline ends. Germline V gene data show CDR1 as DFQATT and CDR2 as SNEGSKA (reference sequence).

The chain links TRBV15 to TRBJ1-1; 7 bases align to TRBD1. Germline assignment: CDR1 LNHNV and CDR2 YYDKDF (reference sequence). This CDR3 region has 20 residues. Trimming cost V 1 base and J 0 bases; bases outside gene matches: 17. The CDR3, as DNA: TGTGCCACCAGCAGAGCCCGACAGGGAGGTTCGGGGCTAATGAACACTGAAGCTTTCTTT. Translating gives CATSRARQGGSGLMNTEAFF.

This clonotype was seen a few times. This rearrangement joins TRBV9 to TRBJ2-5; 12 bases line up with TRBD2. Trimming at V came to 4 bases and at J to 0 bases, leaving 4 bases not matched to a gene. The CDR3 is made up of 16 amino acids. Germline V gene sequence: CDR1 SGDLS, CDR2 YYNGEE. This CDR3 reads CASSSRLAGDQETQYF. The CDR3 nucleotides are TGTGCCAGCAGCTCCAGACTAGCGGGGGACCAAGAGACCCAGTACTTC.

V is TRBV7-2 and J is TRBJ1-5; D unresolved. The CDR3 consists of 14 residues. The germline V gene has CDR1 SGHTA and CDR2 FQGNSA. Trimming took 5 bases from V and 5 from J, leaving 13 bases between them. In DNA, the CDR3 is TGTGCCAGCAGCCTCGGACCCGGCTATCAGCCCCAGCATTTT. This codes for CASSLGPGYQPQHF.

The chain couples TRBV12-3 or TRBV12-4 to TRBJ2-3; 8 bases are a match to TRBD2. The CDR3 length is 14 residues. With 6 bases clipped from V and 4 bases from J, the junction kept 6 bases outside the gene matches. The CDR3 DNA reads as TGTGCCAGCAGAGCCACCGGGGGGGCAGATACGCAGTATTTT. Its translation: CASRATGGADTQYF.

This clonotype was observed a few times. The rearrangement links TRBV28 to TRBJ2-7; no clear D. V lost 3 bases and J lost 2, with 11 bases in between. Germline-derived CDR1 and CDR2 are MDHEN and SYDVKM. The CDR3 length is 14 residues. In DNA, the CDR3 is TGTGCCAGCAGTTTTAATCTACAGCCCTACGAGCAGTACTTC. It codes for CASSFNLQPYEQYF.

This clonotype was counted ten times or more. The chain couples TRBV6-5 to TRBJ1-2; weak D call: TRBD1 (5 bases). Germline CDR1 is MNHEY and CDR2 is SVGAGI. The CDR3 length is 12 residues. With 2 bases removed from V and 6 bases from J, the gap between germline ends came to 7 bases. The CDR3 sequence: CASSYRGNGYTF. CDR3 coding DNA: TGTGCCAGCAGTTACCGGGGGAATGGCTACACCTTC.

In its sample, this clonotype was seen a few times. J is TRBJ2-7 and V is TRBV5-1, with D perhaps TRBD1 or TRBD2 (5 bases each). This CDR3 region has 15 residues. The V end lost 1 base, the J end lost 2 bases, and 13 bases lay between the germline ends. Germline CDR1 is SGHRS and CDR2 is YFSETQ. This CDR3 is CASSLWGSSTYEQYF. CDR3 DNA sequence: TGCGCCAGCAGCTTGTGGGGGTCATCGACCTACGAGCAGTACTTC. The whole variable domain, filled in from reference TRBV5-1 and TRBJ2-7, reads KAGVTQTPRYLIKTRGQQVTLSCSPISGHRSVSWYQQTPGQGLQFLFEYFSETQRNKGNFPGRFSGRQFSNSRSEMNVSTLELGDSALYLCASSLWGSSTYEQYFGPGTRLTVT.

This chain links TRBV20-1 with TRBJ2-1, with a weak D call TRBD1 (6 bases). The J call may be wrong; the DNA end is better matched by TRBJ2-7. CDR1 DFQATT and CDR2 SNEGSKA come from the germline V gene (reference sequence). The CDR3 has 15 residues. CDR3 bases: TGCAGTGCTAGACAGGGGCCGGGTTCCTACAATGAGCAGTACTTC. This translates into CSARQGPGSYNEQYF.

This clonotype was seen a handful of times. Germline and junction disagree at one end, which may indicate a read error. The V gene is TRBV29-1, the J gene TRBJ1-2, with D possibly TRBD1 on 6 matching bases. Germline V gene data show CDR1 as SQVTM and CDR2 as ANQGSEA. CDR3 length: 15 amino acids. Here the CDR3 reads CSVDDDGGAEGGHTF. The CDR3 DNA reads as TGCAGCGTTGACGACGACGGGGGGGCGGAGGGTGGCCACACCTTC.

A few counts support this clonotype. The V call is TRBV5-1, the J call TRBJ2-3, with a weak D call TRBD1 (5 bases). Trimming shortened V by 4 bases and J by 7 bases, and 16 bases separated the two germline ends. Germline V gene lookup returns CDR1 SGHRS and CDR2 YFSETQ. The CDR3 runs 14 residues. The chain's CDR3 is CASSPGHAEYTQYF. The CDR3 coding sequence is TGCGCCAGCAGCCCTGGACACGCCGAGTATACGCAGTATTTT. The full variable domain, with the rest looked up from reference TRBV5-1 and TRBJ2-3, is KAGVTQTPRYLIKTRGQQVTLSCSPISGHRSVSWYQQTPGQGLQFLFEYFSETQRNKGNFPGRFSGRQFSNSRSEMNVSTLELGDSALYLCASSPGHAEYTQYFGPGTRLTVL.

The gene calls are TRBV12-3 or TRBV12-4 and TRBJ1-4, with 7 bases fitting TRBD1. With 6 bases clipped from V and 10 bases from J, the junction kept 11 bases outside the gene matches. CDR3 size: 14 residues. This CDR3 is CASRGQPSGGKLFF. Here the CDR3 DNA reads TGTGCCAGCAGGGGACAGCCCAGTGGGGGAAAACTGTTTTTT.

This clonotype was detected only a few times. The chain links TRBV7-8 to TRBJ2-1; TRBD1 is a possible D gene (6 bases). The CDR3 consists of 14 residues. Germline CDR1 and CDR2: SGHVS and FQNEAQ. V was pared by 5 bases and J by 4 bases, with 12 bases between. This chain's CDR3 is CASSNRVSYNEQFF. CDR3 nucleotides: TGTGCCAGCAGCAACAGGGTTTCATACAATGAGCAGTTCTTC.

Here the CDR3 reads CASGSATGAGEKLFF. CDR3 DNA sequence: TGTGCCAGCGGCTCAGCGACAGGGGCGGGGGAAAAACTGTTTTTT. The J gene is TRBJ1-4, the V gene TRBV7-9; 8 bases agree with TRBD1. Germline CDR1 SEHNR, CDR2 FQNEAQ (reference sequence). J was trimmed by 8 bases and V by 8 bases; bases with no gene match: 13. The CDR3 is 15 amino acids.